This TCR beta chain was obtained from a study of T cell repertoires in cytomegalovirus infection. The CDR3 has 13 residues. Per the germline V gene, CDR1 is SGHTA and CDR2 is FQGNSA. Trimming left V 3 bases short and J 9 bases short, with 9 bases between. This clonotype was detected once. TCRdb independently ran MiXCR on the reads; one entry per CDR3 protein. Among approximately 750,000 distinct CDR3 sequences, less than 40% were seen once, and the ten largest hold 2.5% to 3.5%. The chain carries TRBV7-2 and TRBJ1-6, with D hard to call. This TCR was recovered from a human donor in good health (CMV status not recorded). Some clones in this sample may be carry-over from other donors' samples. The sequencing sample was made of PBMCs. CDR3 nucleotide sequence: TGTGCCAGCAGCTTTTATTCGGGTTCACCCCTCCACTTT. As protein: CASSFYSGSPLHF.